These 20 T cell receptor beta chains were all obtained from the same sample, sequenced in a study of immune characterization of retroperitoneal liposarcoma. TCRdb re-analysed the PCR reads in MiXCR, keeping a single row per CDR3 protein. In the table there are a few thousand distinct CDR3 sequences, around 30% of which are singletons. The sample comprised blood. Receptors were obtained from a female donor with retroperitoneal liposarcoma.

This clonotype appeared a few times. The chain recombines TRBV12-3 or TRBV12-4 with TRBJ2-2, with D possibly matching TRBD2 (5 bases). This CDR3 comprises 18 residues. Trimming removed 4 bases at V and 6 bases at J, with 24 bases between. The CDR3 loop is CASSSTGPALGESGELFF. The CDR3 DNA reads TGTGCCAGCAGTTCAACCGGGCCAGCACTTGGGGAGTCCGGGGAGCTGTTTTTT.

The chain employs TRBV20-1 and TRBJ2-1; D unresolved. Germline V gene sequence: CDR1 DFQATT, CDR2 SNEGSKA (reference sequence). This CDR3 comprises 15 residues. V lost 0 bases and J lost 5, with 14 bases in between. CDR3 protein: CSARDARAGDNEQFF. The CDR3 DNA reads TGCAGTGCTAGAGATGCCCGGGCCGGAGACAATGAGCAGTTCTTC.

This clonotype was recorded a few times. This rearrangement joins TRBV6-5 to TRBJ1-5; D unresolved. CDR1 and CDR2 (germline): MNHEY, SVGAGI. V lost 5 bases, J lost 5 bases, and 10 bases lay in between. The CDR3 is 13 residues long. CDR3 in DNA: TGTGCCAGCAGTAACGGGATCCATCAGCCCCAGCATTTT. Residues: CASSNGIHQPQHF.

For the CDR3, the DNA is TGTGCCAGCAGCCCCCTCGCTAGCGGGGTGTACAATGAGCAGTTCTTC. Translation gives CASSPLASGVYNEQFF. The genes are TRBV7-2 and TRBJ2-1; 9 nucleotides align to TRBD2. CDR3 length equals 16 residues. J gave up 4 bases and V 5 bases, and 9 bases lay outside the gene matches. Germline CDR1 is SGHTA and CDR2 is FQGNSA. Supplemented by reference TRBV7-2 and TRBJ2-1, the full variable domain reads GAGVSQSPSNKVTEKGKDVELRCDPISGHTALYWYRQSLGQGLEFLIYFQGNSAPDKSGLPSDRFSAERTGGSVSTLTIQRTQQEDSAVYLCASSPLASGVYNEQFFGPGTRLTVL.

This sequence joins TRBV6-5 and TRBJ1-1; D is possibly TRBD1 (6 bases). V gave up 8 bases and J gave up 1 base, with 11 bases separating them. The CDR3 is 13 amino acids. CDR1 is MNHEY, CDR2 SVGAGI, per germline. CDR3 sequence: CASYGGANTEAFF. DNA for the CDR3: TGTGCCAGCTATGGGGGGGCGAACACTGAAGCTTTCTTT.

The rearrangement uses TRBV27 and TRBJ2-1; 7 bases line up with TRBD1. The end of the DNA fits TRBJ2-7 better, so the J call may be wrong. The CDR3 is 13 amino acids. Germline V CDR1 and CDR2: MNHEY, SMNVEV (reference sequence). The CDR3 DNA is TGTGCCAGCAGAACAGGGGCCACTAATGAGCAGTACTTC. Translation: CASRTGATNEQYF.

This chain joins TRBV6-4 and TRBJ1-6; a weak D match, TRBD1 (6 bases). This CDR3 comprises 15 residues. Germline CDR1 MRHNA, CDR2 SNTAGT. The V end was cut by 6 bases, the J end by 5 bases, with 14 bases between. The CDR3 reads CASRIQGTDNSPLHF. The CDR3 coding sequence is TGTGCCAGCAGGATACAGGGCACTGATAATTCACCCCTCCACTTT.

By share, this clonotype counts as medium-sized (0.01 to 0.1%). V and J are TRBV6-1 and TRBJ2-5; D is possibly TRBD1 or TRBD2 (5 bases each). The J call may be incorrect, as the DNA end agrees better with TRBJ2-1. The CDR3 covers 14 residues. In germline, CDR1 is MNHNS, CDR2 SASEGT. CDR3 loop: CASSEGGTLETQFF. The CDR3 DNA reads TGTGCCAGCAGTGAAGGTGGGACCCTGGAGACCCAGTTCTTC.

By share, this clonotype ranks as medium-sized. The chain has TRBV7-2 and TRBJ2-1, with 13 bases fitting TRBD2. This CDR3 has 17 amino acids. Germline loops: CDR1 SGHTA, CDR2 FQGNSA. The V gene end was trimmed by 3 bases and the J gene end by 7 bases; junction bases not matched to a gene: 9. The CDR3 here is CASSFAGTSGIVNEQFF. Written as DNA, the CDR3 is TGTGCCAGCAGCTTTGCCGGGACTAGCGGGATCGTTAATGAGCAGTTCTTC.

This clonotype is classed as medium-sized. J is TRBJ2-1 and V is TRBV7-8, with 8 bases fitting TRBD2. The end of the DNA aligns better with TRBJ2-5, so the J call may be wrong. The CDR3 totals 15 residues. Germline lookup yields CDR1 SGHVS and CDR2 FQNEAQ. The CDR3 bases are TGTGCCAGCAGCTTAAGCGTGGAAACGGGGGGGGTCCAGTACTTC. This codes for CASSLSVETGGVQYF.

This sequence joins TRBV5-1 and TRBJ2-2; D unresolved. CDR1 SGHRS and CDR2 YFSETQ come from the germline V gene. This CDR3 has 13 residues. Between the trimmed V and J ends, which lost 2 bases and 1 base, there was a span of 3 bases. The CDR3 spells CASSLGNTGELFF. In DNA, the CDR3 is TGCGCCAGCAGCTTAGGGAACACCGGGGAGCTGTTTTTT. Full variable domain (rest looked up from reference TRBV5-1 and TRBJ2-2): KAGVTQTPRYLIKTRGQQVTLSCSPISGHRSVSWYQQTPGQGLQFLFEYFSETQRNKGNFPGRFSGRQFSNSRSEMNVSTLELGDSALYLCASSLGNTGELFFGEGSRLTVL.

The sample holds a few counts of this clonotype. The chain has TRBV6-1 and TRBJ1-5, with D possibly TRBD1 on 6 matching bases. CDR3 size: 16 residues. V was trimmed by 2 bases and J by 2 bases, leaving 13 bases between them. Germline assignment: CDR1 MNHNS and CDR2 SASEGT. The CDR3 DNA is TGTGCCAGCAGTGAAATTCACAGGGCGGGCAATCAGCCCCAGCATTTT. Translated, it gives CASSEIHRAGNQPQHF.

Within the sample, this clonotype is large (0.1 to 1%). No DNA is shown, since the ends of the CDR3 on it are uncertain; the CDR3 is the one TCRdb lists. V gene TRBV12-3 or TRBV12-4 combines with J gene TRBJ2-3. The CDR3 comprises 11 residues, both ends counted. The CDR3 spells CASSSSDTQYF.

The rearrangement links TRBV7-2 to TRBJ1-1; no clear D gene. There are 13 residues in the CDR3. The germline gives CDR1 SGHTA, CDR2 FQGNSA. The V end lost 5 bases, the J end lost 4 bases, and 11 bases lay between the germline ends. CDR3 protein: CASSRNQATEAFF. In DNA, the CDR3 is TGTGCCAGCAGCCGGAACCAGGCCACTGAAGCTTTCTTT. Drawing the rest from reference TRBV7-2 and TRBJ1-1, the complete variable domain is GAGVSQSPSNKVTEKGKDVELRCDPISGHTALYWYRQSLGQGLEFLIYFQGNSAPDKSGLPSDRFSAERTGGSVSTLTIQRTQQEDSAVYLCASSRNQATEAFFGQGTRLTVV.

This chain connects TRBV12-5 to TRBJ2-1; D is possibly TRBD2 (6 bases). V lost 5 bases to trimming and J lost 12 bases, with 17 bases between them. The CDR3 is 13 residues long. Looked up from germline, CDR1 is LGHNT and CDR2 is FRNRAP. CDR3 DNA: TGTGCTAGTGGTCCTACCTCGGGGGTGGCGCAGTTCTTC. This translates into CASGPTSGVAQFF.

By share of the sample, this clonotype is medium-sized. The CDR3 loop is CASRQVSYNEQFF. The CDR3 bases are TGTGCCAGCAGACAGGTGTCCTACAATGAGCAGTTCTTC. J is TRBJ2-1 and V is TRBV6-2 or TRBV6-3, with D possibly being TRBD1 (5 bases). Trimming cost V 6 bases and J 1 base, with 7 bases left between them. This CDR3 has 13 amino acids. Germline CDR1 reads MNHEY; CDR2 reads SVGEGT.

This clonotype was detected only a few times. The CDR3 coding sequence is TGTGCCAGCAGAACTAGCGGAGCCAACAGTCAACAGTACTTC. Translation: CASRTSGANSQQYF. The chain carries TRBV11-1 and TRBJ2-7, with TRBD2 identical over 8 bases. Unmatched junction bases numbered 14, after V lost 6 bases and J lost 10 bases. The CDR3 loop spans 14 amino acids. Germline V gene sequence: CDR1 SGHAT, CDR2 FQDESV (reference sequence). The full variable domain, rest sourced from reference TRBV11-1 and TRBJ2-7, is EAEVAQSPRYKITEKSQAVAFWCDPISGHATLYWYRQILGQGPELLVQFQDESVVDDSQLPKDRFSAERLKGVDSTLKIQPAELGDSAMYLCASRTSGANSQQYFGPGTRLTVT.

The rearrangement links TRBV6-2 or TRBV6-3 to TRBJ2-1; 11 bases align to TRBD1. The J call may not be correct, given that the DNA end is closer to TRBJ2-5. CDR1 is MNHEY, CDR2 SVGEGT, per germline. The CDR3 runs to 14 residues. The CDR3 protein is CASSRTGGQETQYF. Here the CDR3 DNA reads TGTGCCAGCAGCCGGACAGGGGGCCAGGAGACCCAGTACTTC.

This clonotype came up a few times. V and J are TRBV6-5 and TRBJ2-1, with 9 bases identical to TRBD1. The V and J ends lost 6 bases and 6 bases, in that order; junction bases with no gene match: 9. This CDR3 spans 15 amino acids. Looked up from germline, CDR1 is MNHEY and CDR2 is SVGAGI. DNA for the CDR3: TGTGCCAGCAGGTCCGACAGGGGGAAAGGCAATGAGCAGTTCTTC. Its protein product is CASRSDRGKGNEQFF.

This clonotype was recorded a few times. The V gene is TRBV12-5, the J gene TRBJ1-5; D unresolved. From germline, CDR1 is LGHNT and CDR2 FRNRAP. The V end lost 1 base, the J end lost 2 bases, and 0 bases lay between the germline ends. The CDR3 spans 12 residues. The CDR3, as DNA: TGTGCTAGTGGTTTGGGCAATCAGCCCCAGCATTTT. It codes for CASGLGNQPQHF.